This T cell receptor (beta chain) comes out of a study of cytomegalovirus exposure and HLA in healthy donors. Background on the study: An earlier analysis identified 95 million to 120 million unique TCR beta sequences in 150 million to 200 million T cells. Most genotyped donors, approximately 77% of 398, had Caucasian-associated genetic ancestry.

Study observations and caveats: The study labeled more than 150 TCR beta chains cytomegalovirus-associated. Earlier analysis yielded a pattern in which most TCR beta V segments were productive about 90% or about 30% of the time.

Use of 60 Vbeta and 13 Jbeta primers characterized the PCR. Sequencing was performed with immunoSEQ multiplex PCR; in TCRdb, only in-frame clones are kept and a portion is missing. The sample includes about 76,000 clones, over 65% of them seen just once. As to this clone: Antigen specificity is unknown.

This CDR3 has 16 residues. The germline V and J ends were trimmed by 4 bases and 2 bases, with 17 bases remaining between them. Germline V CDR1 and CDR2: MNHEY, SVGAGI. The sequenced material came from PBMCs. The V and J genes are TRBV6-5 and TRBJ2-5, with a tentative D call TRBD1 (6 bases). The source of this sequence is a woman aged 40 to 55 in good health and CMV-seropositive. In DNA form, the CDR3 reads TGTGCCAGCAGTTGGTACACTGACAGGCCTCAAGAGACCCAGTACTTC. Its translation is CASSWYTDRPQETQYF.